There are many counts of the clone carrying this T cell receptor (beta chain). The antigen is not known. Amplified TCR beta CDR3 regions derived from RNA transcripts. With the HTBI primer set, the TCR CDR3 went through a first round of RT-PCR. TCRdb recomputed calls from the multiplex PCR reads with MiXCR, one row per CDR3 protein. The sample has approximately 270,000 distinct CDR3 sequences, about 14% seen once. The authors obtained PBMCs from about 9 ml of fresh peripheral blood. This specimen comes from a study of T cells in Graves' hyperthyroidism and ophthalmopathy. CDR1 is MGHRA, CDR2 YSYEKL, per germline. CDR3 length: 14 residues. Trimming removed 0 bases from V and 6 bases from J; junction bases left unmatched: 4. The study's findings and limits: Peripheral blood also featured most of the thyroid clonotypes expanded above 0.001. Prediction of ophthalmopathy progression came a median around 6 months pre-onset.

Sequencing was performed on blood. This sequence joins TRBV4-1 and TRBJ2-5; TRBD1 matches at 7 bases. The sequence derives from a woman aged 40-49 years with Graves' hyperthyroidism that later progressed to Graves' ophthalmopathy. The CDR3 sequence is CASSQDQGDKTQYF. CDR3 nucleotide sequence: TGCGCCAGCAGCCAAGATCAGGGGGACAAGACCCAGTACTTC.